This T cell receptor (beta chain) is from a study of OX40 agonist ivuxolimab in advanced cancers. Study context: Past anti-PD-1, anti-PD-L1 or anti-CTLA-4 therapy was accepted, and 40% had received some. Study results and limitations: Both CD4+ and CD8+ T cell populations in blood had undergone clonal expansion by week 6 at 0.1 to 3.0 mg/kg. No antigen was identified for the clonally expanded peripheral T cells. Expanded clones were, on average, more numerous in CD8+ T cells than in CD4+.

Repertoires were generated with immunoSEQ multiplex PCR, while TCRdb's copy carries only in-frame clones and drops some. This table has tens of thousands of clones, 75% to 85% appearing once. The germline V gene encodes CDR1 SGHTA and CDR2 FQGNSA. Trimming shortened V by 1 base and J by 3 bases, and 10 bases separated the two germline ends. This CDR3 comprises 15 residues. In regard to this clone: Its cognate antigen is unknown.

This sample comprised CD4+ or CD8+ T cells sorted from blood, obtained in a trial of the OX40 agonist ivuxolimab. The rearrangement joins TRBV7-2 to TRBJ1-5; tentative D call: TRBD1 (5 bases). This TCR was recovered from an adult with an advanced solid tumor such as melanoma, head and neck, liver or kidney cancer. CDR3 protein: CASSLEQGYNQPQHF. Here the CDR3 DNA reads TGTGCCAGCAGCTTAGAGCAGGGATACAATCAGCCCCAGCATTTT.